Each of the 21 T cell receptor beta chains below was sequenced from the same sample in a study of cytotoxic CD8 clonotypes in ibrutinib-treated CLL. The data were produced by immunoSEQ multiplex PCR, yet TCRdb's version contains in-frame clones alone and is incomplete. The sample has about 270,000 clones; 70% to 80% are singletons. This specimen consisted of PBMCs, obtained at disease progression, from a patient treated with ibrutinib. All receptors come from a human donor with chronic lymphocytic leukemia.

The chain employs TRBV2 and TRBJ2-7; D unresolved. Germline lookup yields CDR1 SNHLY and CDR2 FYNNEI. Trimming took off 6 bases at V and 4 bases at J, with 19 bases between the two ends. This CDR3 is 15 amino acids long. DNA for the CDR3: TGTGCCAGCAGGGTCTTGGGTACTAACGCGTACGAGCAGTACTTC. Encoded protein: CASRVLGTNAYEQYF.

This rearrangement joins TRBV7-2 to TRBJ2-7, with 8 bases fitting TRBD1. Germline assignment: CDR1 SGHTA and CDR2 FQGNSA. The ends lost 1 base at V and 2 bases at J; junction bases unmatched: 4. This CDR3 contains 15 residues. The CDR3, as DNA: TGTGCCAGCAGCTTAGACGGGACAGGTCCCTACGAGCAGTACTTC. This encodes CASSLDGTGPYEQYF.

This clone appeared a few times. The chain couples TRBV29-1 to TRBJ1-4, with D perhaps TRBD1 (5 bases). CDR3 length equals 12 residues. Germline V lookup: CDR1 SQVTM, CDR2 ANQGSEA. The V end lost 7 bases, the J end lost 5 bases, and 11 bases lay between the germline ends. The CDR3 bases are TGCAGCGCTGGACACGTAAATGAAAAACTGTTTTTT. Translating gives CSAGHVNEKLFF. Full variable domain (missing parts from reference TRBV29-1 and TRBJ1-4): SAVISQKPSRDICQRGTSLTIQCQVDSQVTMMFWYRQQPGQSLTLIATANQGSEATYESGFVIDKFPISRPNLTFSTLTVSNMSPEDSSIYLCSAGHVNEKLFFGSGTQLSVL.

The V and J genes are TRBV7-9 and TRBJ1-4; 7 bases are a match to TRBD1. CDR3 length: 15 amino acids. V lost 5 bases and J lost 4; bases outside the gene matches: 7. CDR1 is SEHNR, CDR2 FQNEAQ, per germline (reference sequence). The CDR3 here is CASSPDRVLNEKLFF. The CDR3 nucleotides are TGTGCCAGCAGCCCCGACAGGGTACTTAATGAAAAACTGTTTTTT. Together with reference TRBV7-9 and TRBJ1-4, the CDR3 gives the full variable domain: DTGVSQNPRHKITKRGQNVTFRCDPISEHNRLYWYRQTLGQGPEFLTYFQNEAQLEKSRLLSDRFSAERPKGSFSTLEIQRTEQGDSAMYLCASSPDRVLNEKLFFGSGTQLSVL.

This clone turned up a few times. The gene calls are TRBV14 and TRBJ2-7; D is possibly TRBD2 (6 bases). The CDR3 extends over 11 amino acids. CDR1 and CDR2 from the germline V gene are SGHDN and FVKESK. The V and J ends lost 3 bases and 8 bases respectively, with 8 bases between them. As DNA, the CDR3 is TGTGCCAGCAGCCACACTAGCAAGCAGTACTTC. This codes for CASSHTSKQYF.

V gene TRBV29-1 combines with J gene TRBJ2-3; D is tentatively TRBD1 or TRBD2 (5 bases each). The germline V and J ends were trimmed by 4 bases and 3 bases, with 17 bases remaining between them. The CDR3 is 15 residues long. Germline lookup yields CDR1 SQVTM and CDR2 ANQGSEA. For the CDR3, the DNA is TGCAGCGTTGTCGGGCGGCAGGGAGAAACAGATACGCAGTATTTT. Translated, it gives CSVVGRQGETDTQYF.

This clone has a single count. This chain links TRBV5-1 with TRBJ2-7; D ambiguous. Per germline, CDR1 SGHRS and CDR2 YFSETQ. Trimming took off 4 bases at V and 0 bases at J, with 14 bases between the two ends. The CDR3 runs 15 residues. For the CDR3, the DNA is TGCGCCAGCAGCCTTTTGGAGCAGGCCTCCTACGAGCAGTACTTC. Protein product: CASSLLEQASYEQYF.

This chain links TRBV9 with TRBJ1-1; D unresolved. CDR1 and CDR2 (germline): SGDLS, YYNGEE. V was shortened by 1 base and J by 0 bases, with 10 bases between the two germline ends. The CDR3 consists of 15 residues. The CDR3 nucleotides are TGTGCCAGCAGCGTAAATGTAGCCATGAACACTGAAGCTTTCTTT. Translating gives CASSVNVAMNTEAFF.

The chain links TRBV7-6 to TRBJ1-4, with D possibly being TRBD1 (6 bases). The CDR3 consists of 15 residues. Germline V gene data show CDR1 as SGHVS and CDR2 as FNYEAQ. Between the trimmed V and J ends, which lost 1 base and 4 bases, there was a span of 10 bases. The CDR3 bases are TGTGCCAGCAGCTTAGTGGGACACCTTAATGAAAAACTGTTTTTT. This translates into CASSLVGHLNEKLFF.

The V call is TRBV28, the J call TRBJ2-7; D gene uncertain. Trimming removed 4 bases from V and 6 bases from J, with 7 bases in between. Germline V gene lookup returns CDR1 MDHEN and CDR2 SYDVKM. This CDR3 region has 11 residues. CDR3 in DNA: TGTGCCAGCAGTTCAAGCGCCGAGCAGTACTTC. It specifies CASSSSAEQYF.

The CDR3 protein is CSARIPGFEFF. The CDR3 bases are TGCAGTGCTAGAATCCCGGGATTCGAGTTCTTC. The chain is built from TRBV20-1 and TRBJ2-1, with D perhaps TRBD2 (5 bases). The CDR3 covers 11 residues. V was cut by 2 bases and J by 14 bases, with 13 bases left in between. The V gene's germline CDR1 is DFQATT and CDR2 SNEGSKA (reference sequence).

This clone was detected only a few times. This sequence joins TRBV7-8 and TRBJ1-3; tentatively, D is TRBD1 (5 bases). The germline V gene encodes CDR1 SGHVS and CDR2 FQNEAQ. Deletions cut 1 base from V and 4 bases from J, with 11 bases between. The CDR3 is made up of 15 amino acids. In DNA, the CDR3 is TGTGCCAGCAGCTTAGGGCCAGGGCCGGGAAACACCATATATTTT. Translating gives CASSLGPGPGNTIYF.

The chain has TRBV6-1 and TRBJ2-3, with D unresolved. Per the germline V gene, CDR1 is MNHNS and CDR2 is SASEGT. This CDR3 is built from 19 residues. Trimming left V 2 bases short and J 0 bases short, with 21 bases between. DNA for the CDR3: TGTGCCAGCAGTGAACCCTGGGTCATTCGGAGATCAAGCACAGATACGCAGTATTTT. It is translated as CASSEPWVIRRSSTDTQYF.

The gene calls are TRBV10-2 and TRBJ2-6; 7 bases line up with TRBD2. In germline, CDR1 is WSHSY, CDR2 SAAADI. V dropped 10 bases and J dropped 0; count of bases not matched to a gene: 3. This CDR3 spans 14 amino acids. CDR3 loop: CATRGSSGANVLTF. In DNA form, the CDR3 reads TGCGCCACCCGCGGGAGCTCTGGGGCCAACGTCCTGACTTTC.

The chain has TRBV2 and TRBJ1-2; a weak D match, TRBD1 (6 bases). V shed 3 bases and J shed 5 bases, with 19 bases lying between them. This CDR3 has 16 amino acids. Germline V CDR1 and CDR2: SNHLY, FYNNEI. Here the CDR3 reads CASSEMGGGGRYGYTF. CDR3 nucleotide sequence: TGTGCCAGCAGTGAGATGGGAGGGGGAGGGCGTTATGGCTACACCTTC.

This clone was found a few times. The chain uses TRBV28 and TRBJ2-5; TRBD2 aligns across 8 bases. V trimming: 1 base; J trimming: 4 bases; junction bases outside the gene matches: 5. The CDR3 covers 15 residues. Germline loops: CDR1 MDHEN, CDR2 SYDVKM. CDR3 bases: TGTGCCAGCAGTTTATCAGCGGGAGCTACAGAGACCCAGTACTTC. Its translation: CASSLSAGATETQYF.

This chain links TRBV7-6 with TRBJ2-7; possibly TRBD1 for D (6 bases). V lost 8 bases to trimming and J lost 0 bases, with 17 bases between them. CDR1 and CDR2 (germline): SGHVS, FNYEAQ. CDR3 size: 15 residues. CDR3 loop: CASGYQDSSSYEQYF. CDR3 DNA: TGTGCCAGCGGGTACCAGGACAGCAGCTCCTACGAGCAGTACTTC.

The chain uses TRBV5-1 and TRBJ2-5; D may match TRBD1 or TRBD2 (6 bases each). The CDR3 extends over 17 amino acids. Per germline, CDR1 SGHRS and CDR2 YFSETQ. The V and J ends lost 0 bases and 5 bases respectively, with 20 bases between them. In DNA form, the CDR3 reads TGCGCCAGCAGCTTGGGGTCGCGGGACCTAACAGGGGAGACCCAGTACTTC. Residues: CASSLGSRDLTGETQYF.

The chain is built from TRBV11-1 and TRBJ2-6, with D uncertain. In germline, CDR1 is SGHAT, CDR2 FQDESV (reference sequence). The germline V and J ends were trimmed by 6 bases and 0 bases, with 3 bases remaining between them. CDR3 length: 13 residues. The CDR3, as DNA: TGTGCCAGCAGGCACTCTGGGGCCAACGTCCTGACTTTC. Its protein product is CASRHSGANVLTF.

The chain combines TRBV19 with TRBJ2-3; 8 positions match TRBD1. The V segment lost 5 bases and the J segment 3 bases; nucleotides outside the gene matches: 13. The CDR3 extends over 17 amino acids. Germline V gene sequence: CDR1 LNHDA, CDR2 SQIVND (reference sequence). The CDR3 loop is CASSADQGADITDTQYF. The CDR3 coding sequence is TGTGCCAGTAGTGCCGACCAGGGGGCGGACATTACAGATACGCAGTATTTT.

This clone was seen only once. The V gene is TRBV15, the J gene TRBJ2-1; 7 bases map to TRBD1. CDR3 length equals 14 residues. The V and J ends lost 5 bases and 7 bases, in that order; junction bases with no gene match: 8. In germline, CDR1 is LNHNV, CDR2 YYDKDF (reference sequence). The CDR3 here is CATSRDREGNEQFF. The CDR3 DNA sequence: TGTGCCACCAGCCGTGACAGGGAAGGAAATGAGCAGTTCTTC.